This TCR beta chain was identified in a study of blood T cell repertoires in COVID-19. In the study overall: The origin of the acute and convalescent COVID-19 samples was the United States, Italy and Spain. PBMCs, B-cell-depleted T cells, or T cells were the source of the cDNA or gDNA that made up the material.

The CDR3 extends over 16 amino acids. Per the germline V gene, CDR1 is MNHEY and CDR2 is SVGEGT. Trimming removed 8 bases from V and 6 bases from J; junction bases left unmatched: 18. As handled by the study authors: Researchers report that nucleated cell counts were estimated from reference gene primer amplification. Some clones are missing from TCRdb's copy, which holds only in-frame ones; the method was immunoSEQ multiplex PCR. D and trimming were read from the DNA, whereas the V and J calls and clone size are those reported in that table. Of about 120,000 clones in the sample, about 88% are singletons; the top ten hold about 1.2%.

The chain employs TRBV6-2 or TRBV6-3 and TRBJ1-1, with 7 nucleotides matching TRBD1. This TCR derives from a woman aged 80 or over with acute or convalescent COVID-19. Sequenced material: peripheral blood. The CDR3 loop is CASGHWQTDRVPEAFF. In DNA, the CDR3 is TGTGCCAGCGGCCATTGGCAAACAGACAGGGTGCCTGAAGCTTTCTTT.